This TCR beta chain was recovered during a study of cytomegalovirus exposure and HLA in healthy donors. The PCR was carried out with 60 Vbeta primers and 13 Jbeta primers. Clones were read by immunoSEQ multiplex PCR, and TCRdb kept only the in-frame ones, dropping some. The table records about 140,000 clones, over 70% of them present only once. The CDR3 contains 15 residues. Germline CDR1 SGDLS, CDR2 YYNGEE. V lost 3 bases, J lost 4 bases, and 9 bases stayed unmatched. The sequenced sample was PBMCs. This receptor was taken from a man aged 35 to 55 in good health and CMV-seropositive. The chain is built from TRBV9 and TRBJ2-7; 8 bases line up with TRBD2. For the CDR3, the DNA is TGTGCCAGCAGCGGCCGTAGCGGGGTTGGATACGAGCAGTACTTC. It codes for CASSGRSGVGYEQYF.